Listed here are 5 T cell receptor beta chains from one sample, sequenced in a study of cytotoxic CD8 clonotypes in ibrutinib-treated CLL. Sequencing used immunoSEQ multiplex PCR; TCRdb keeps in-frame clones, though not all of them. The table records 130,000 or so clones, 79% of them present only once. This sample comprised PBMCs, obtained after 12 months of ibrutinib treatment. These receptors were collected from a human donor with chronic lymphocytic leukemia.

The gene calls are TRBV19 and TRBJ2-3; TRBD2 might be the D (5 bases). This CDR3 has 14 residues. With 0 bases removed from V and 6 bases from J, the gap between germline ends came to 10 bases. Per germline, CDR1 LNHDA and CDR2 SQIVND (reference sequence). CDR3 DNA: TGTGCCAGTAGTATAGACAGGAGAGGGGATACGCAGTATTTT. This gives the protein CASSIDRRGDTQYF. Full variable domain (remainder filled in from reference TRBV19 and TRBJ2-3): DGGITQSPKYLFRKEGQNVTLSCEQNLNHDAMYWYRQDPGQGLRLIYYSQIVNDFQKGDIAEGYSVSREKKESFPLTVTSAQKNPTAFYLCASSIDRRGDTQYFGPGTRLTVL.

The rearrangement joins TRBV9 to TRBJ2-1; 8 positions match TRBD2. The CDR3 contains 14 residues. The trim removed 4 bases at V and 4 bases at J, leaving 4 bases unmatched. The germline V gene encodes CDR1 SGDLS and CDR2 YYNGEE. Here the CDR3 DNA reads TGTGCCAGCAGCACAGGACTAGCTTACAATGAGCAGTTCTTC. It encodes CASSTGLAYNEQFF.

CDR3 nucleotides: TGTGCCAGCAGATTACTCGGACTAGACTACTACAATGAGCAGTTCTTC. Protein: CASRLLGLDYYNEQFF. V is TRBV27 and J is TRBJ2-1, with TRBD2 matching over 7 bases. V lost 6 bases and J lost 3; bases outside the gene matches: 11. Germline V gene lookup returns CDR1 MNHEY and CDR2 SMNVEV (reference sequence). The CDR3 is 16 amino acids.

The chain is built from TRBV18 and TRBJ2-7; D may be TRBD2 (6 bases). CDR3 length: 14 residues. Trimming shortened V by 4 bases and J by 2 bases, and 12 bases separated the two germline ends. Germline lookup yields CDR1 KGHSH and CDR2 LQKENI. The CDR3 DNA reads as TGTGCCAGCTCACTCAGGACGGGAGCCTACGAGCAGTACTTC. As protein: CASSLRTGAYEQYF.

The J gene is TRBJ1-3, the V gene TRBV5-4; D not resolved. Germline V gives CDR1 SGHNT, CDR2 YYREEE (reference sequence). V was shortened by 1 base and J by 0 bases, with 5 bases between the two germline ends. The CDR3 length is 14 residues. CDR3 amino acids: CASSLFGSGNTIYF. The CDR3 nucleotides are TGTGCCAGCAGCTTGTTCGGCTCTGGAAACACCATATATTTT.